A single sample gave rise to the 5 T cell receptor beta chains below, sequenced in a study of vaccination and CD4 T cells after COVID-19. The Oncomine TCR Beta short-read assay generated sequence data from the DNA of cultured CD4+ T cells. A single record per CDR3 protein comes from TCRdb applying MiXCR to the PCR reads. Counted here are about 5,600 distinct CDR3 sequences, about 50% occurring once; the ten biggest clones make up under 40%. Regarding treatment: roughly 11-day PBMC culture with coronavirus spike peptide pools or control peptides (ViraFEST assay). No antigen has been identified for these receptors. The sequenced sample consisted of CD4+ T cells from blood, cultured in vitro. The receptors here all came from a human donor who had recovered from COVID-19.

The chain recombines TRBV7-9 with TRBJ2-2; D is undetermined. The germline V and J ends were trimmed by 5 bases and 4 bases, with 8 bases remaining between them. Germline CDR1 reads SEHNR; CDR2 reads FQNEAQ (reference sequence). The CDR3 spans 13 residues. CDR3 sequence (DNA): TGTGCCAGCAGCCGTGGAACCACCGGGGAGCTGTTTTTT. It translates to CASSRGTTGELFF.

The V and J genes are TRBV20-1 and TRBJ2-7; 10 bases align to TRBD2. The CDR3 is 13 residues long. The V gene end was trimmed by 6 bases and the J gene end by 7 bases; junction bases not matched to a gene: 9. Germline-derived CDR1 and CDR2 are DFQATT and SNEGSKA (reference sequence). DNA of the CDR3: TGCAGTGCCATAAGCGGGAGGGGCGGTGAGCAGTACTTC. Its protein product is CSAISGRGGEQYF.

V usage is TRBV6-2 or TRBV6-3 and J usage is TRBJ2-7, with D uncertain. The CDR3 has 11 amino acids. The V end lost 5 bases, the J end lost 3 bases, and 5 bases lay between the germline ends. Germline V gene data show CDR1 as MNHEY and CDR2 as SVGEGT. The CDR3 DNA reads as TGTGCCAGCAGTCAAAACTACGAGCAGTACTTC. Its translation: CASSQNYEQYF.

The genes are TRBV7-3 and TRBJ1-1; tentative D call: TRBD1 (5 bases). Germline V gene lookup returns CDR1 SGHTA and CDR2 FQGTGA. Trimming stripped 5 bases from V and 1 base from J, with 20 bases between. The CDR3 length is 17 residues. The chain's CDR3 is CASSKTPVLGENTEAFF. In nucleotides, the CDR3 is TGTGCCAGCAGCAAGACGCCCGTACTGGGGGAGAACACTGAAGCTTTCTTT.

By share, this clonotype ranks as medium-sized. The CDR3 here is CASSLKGNTGELFF. CDR3 coding DNA: TGCGCCAGCAGCTTGAAGGGAAACACCGGGGAGCTGTTTTTT. The V gene is TRBV5-1, the J gene TRBJ2-2; D ambiguous. Germline CDR1 and CDR2: SGHRS and YFSETQ. CDR3 length: 14 amino acids. Trimming took 1 base from V and 2 from J, leaving 6 bases between them.